These 10 T cell receptor beta chains were sequenced from one sample in a study of blood T cell repertoires in COVID-19. TCRdb's copy holds only in-frame clones and misses some; the assay was immunoSEQ multiplex PCR. Among 150,000 to 200,000 clones listed, around four fifths were seen once. The source material was peripheral blood. The source is a woman aged 65 to 85 with COVID-19, enrolled during active disease.

Note on this clone: In the same sample, other DNA sequences code for this CDR3. The chain carries TRBV29-1 and TRBJ1-1; the match to TRBD1 covers 8 bases. The V gene end was trimmed by 4 bases and the J gene end by 1 base; junction bases not matched to a gene: 5. CDR1 SQVTM and CDR2 ANQGSEA come from the germline V gene. The CDR3 is 14 amino acids. CDR3 protein: CSVVEGTGNTEAFF. Written as DNA, the CDR3 is TGCAGCGTTGTAGAAGGGACAGGGAACACTGAAGCTTTCTTT.

This chain links TRBV5-1 with TRBJ2-1; the D gene is possibly TRBD1 (5 bases). The CDR3 runs to 14 residues. The germline V and J ends were trimmed by 0 bases and 2 bases, with 6 bases remaining between them. CDR1 is SGHRS, CDR2 YFSETQ, per germline. CDR3 sequence: CASSLEDTYNEQFF. The CDR3 DNA reads as TGCGCCAGCAGCTTGGAGGACACCTACAATGAGCAGTTCTTC.

This clone appeared once. The J gene is TRBJ2-3, the V gene TRBV30, with TRBD2 as a possible D gene (5 bases). CDR1 and CDR2 from the germline V gene are GTSNPN and SVGIG (reference sequence). The V end lost 1 base, the J end lost 4 bases, and 18 bases lay between the germline ends. The CDR3 contains 16 residues. CDR3 loop: CAWSGTLPTPADTQYF. CDR3 bases: TGTGCCTGGAGTGGGACTCTTCCTACCCCCGCAGATACGCAGTATTTT.

This clone appeared a few times. The chain recombines TRBV7-8 with TRBJ2-7; TRBD1 matches 9 bases. This CDR3 has 15 amino acids. Unmatched junction bases numbered 7, after V lost 3 bases and J lost 4 bases. The germline gives CDR1 SGHVS, CDR2 FQNEAQ. The CDR3 loop is CASSFGTGIGYEQYF. In nucleotides, the CDR3 is TGTGCCAGCAGCTTCGGGACAGGGATAGGGTACGAGCAGTACTTC.

This chain joins TRBV30 and TRBJ1-1, with D uncertain. With 1 base removed from V and 8 bases from J, the gap between germline ends came to 14 bases. Germline lookup yields CDR1 GTSNPN and CDR2 SVGIG (reference sequence). The CDR3 has 13 amino acids. CDR3 residues: CAWSAGRKMEAFF. The CDR3 nucleotides are TGTGCCTGGAGTGCGGGGAGAAAAATGGAAGCTTTCTTT.

This clone was seen more than once but under ten times. The chain uses TRBV9 and TRBJ2-5; TRBD2 aligns across 11 bases. Germline-derived CDR1 and CDR2 are SGDLS and YYNGEE. J was trimmed by 4 bases and V by 4 bases; bases with no gene match: 12. The CDR3 sequence is 17 residues long. CDR3 in amino acids: CASSPGASGRSGETQYF. DNA for the CDR3: TGTGCCAGCAGCCCCGGGGCTAGCGGGAGGTCAGGAGAGACCCAGTACTTC. Full variable domain (missing parts from reference TRBV9 and TRBJ2-5): DSGVTQTPKHLITATGQRVTLRCSPRSGDLSVYWYQQSLDQGLQFLIQYYNGEERAKGNILERFSAQQFPDLHSELNLSSLELGDSALYFCASSPGASGRSGETQYFGPGTRLLVL.

To note about this clone: Other DNA sequences in this specimen translate into the identical CDR3. The chain combines TRBV25-1 with TRBJ2-1; perhaps TRBD2 as D (5 bases). The germline CDR1 and CDR2 sequences are MGHDK and SYGVNS. Between the trimmed V and J ends, which lost 2 bases and 7 bases, there was a span of 12 bases. The CDR3 sequence is 14 residues long. CDR3 sequence: CASSESGGYNEQFF. CDR3 nucleotides: TGTGCCAGCAGTGAAAGCGGAGGTTATAATGAGCAGTTCTTC.

The chain combines TRBV10-3 with TRBJ2-7; tentative D call: TRBD2 (5 bases). CDR1 ENHRY and CDR2 SYGVKD come from the germline V gene. The ends were cut back, 7 bases at V and 5 bases at J, with 18 bases in the middle. This CDR3 has 14 amino acids. The DNA for the CDR3 is TGTGCCATCACTGCTTCTTTGAGGGCGGACGAGCAGTACTTC. Amino acids: CAITASLRADEQYF.

The rearrangement links TRBV2 to TRBJ2-2; D perhaps matches TRBD2 (7 bases). CDR3 length: 15 residues. Germline assignment: CDR1 SNHLY and CDR2 FYNNEI. V lost 5 bases and J lost 8, with 18 bases in between. CDR3 region: CASSLRRGAQGELFF. In DNA form, the CDR3 reads TGTGCCAGCAGTCTTCGTCGGGGGGCGCAGGGGGAGCTGTTTTTT.

The chain uses TRBV3-1 (or the pseudogene TRBV3-2) and TRBJ1-1; TRBD1 matches 9 bases. Germline V gives CDR1 LGHDT, CDR2 YNNKEL (reference sequence). With 3 bases clipped from V and 1 base from J, the junction kept 6 bases outside the gene matches. CDR3 length: 16 residues. The CDR3 spells CASSQRTGEGNTEAFF. The CDR3 region has the DNA TGTGCCAGCAGCCAGAGGACAGGGGAAGGGAACACTGAAGCTTTCTTT.